This record looks at one TCR beta chain sequence and its context. The sample originates from a study of OX40 agonist ivuxolimab in advanced cancers. CDR1 is SGHRS, CDR2 YFSETQ, per germline. The CDR3 extends over 15 amino acids. V lost 4 bases and J lost 2; bases outside the gene matches: 7. Using immunoSEQ multiplex PCR, the repertoire was profiled, and TCRdb retains in-frame clones only, with some absent. The data show around 8,000 clones, with roughly 76% seen just once and about 70% held by the top ten. The chain recombines TRBV5-1 with TRBJ2-7, with 9 bases matching TRBD1. This sequence originates from an adult with an advanced solid tumor such as melanoma, head and neck, liver or kidney cancer. This sample comprised CD4+ or CD8+ T cells sorted from blood, obtained in a trial of the OX40 agonist ivuxolimab. The CDR3 sequence is CASSPTGGETYEQYF. Written as DNA, the CDR3 is TGCGCCAGCAGCCCAACAGGGGGCGAAACCTACGAGCAGTACTTC.